This record covers a single T cell receptor beta chain. Its antigen is still unknown. The conserved final phenylalanine or tryptophan is absent from the CDR3, which likely points to a read error. The data originate from a study of T cell repertoires in cytomegalovirus infection. In the study overall: Well-studied HLA-B-restricted epitopes and recently identified HLA-C-restricted epitopes of CMV were both used in the study. Based on public TCR beta signatures, there were indications of CMV infection and of a matching HLA type.

Notes on the study in general: The cumulative frequency of public TCR beta families identified carriers of CMV plus the relevant HLA.

From the reads, TCRdb called clonotypes with MiXCR, one entry per CDR3 protein. The sample yields 800,000 to 950,000 distinct CDR3 sequences, about 33% seen once. The CDR3 contains 11 residues. From germline, CDR1 is SGHTA and CDR2 FQGNSA. V was shortened by 6 bases and J by 2 bases, with 4 bases between the two germline ends. The receptor was derived from a human donor in good health (CMV status not recorded). Some clones in this sample may be carry-over from other donors' samples. The chain joins TRBV7-2 to TRBJ2-5; D gene ambiguous. The starting material was cultured CD8+ T cells from PBMCs, obtained from culture after CMV antigen stimulation. In DNA form, the CDR3 reads TGTGCCAGCAGTTTACAAGAGACCCAGTACCTC. Protein: CASSLQETQYL.